This entry lists 32 T cell receptor beta chains sequenced from one sample in a study of shared clonotypes between healthy human individuals. Libraries were prepared by immunoSEQ multiplex PCR; TCRdb keeps only in-frame clonotypes and omits some of them. Here the sample spans about 650,000 clones, nearly 97% being singletons. The naive CD8 subset, CD45RO-negative cells positively selected for CCR7, excluded terminally differentiated effector memory CD45RA+ cells. The source material was naive CD8+ T cells sorted from blood. The receptors come from a woman between 25 and 40 years old in good health.

V gene TRBV5-6 combines with J gene TRBJ1-5, with a possible D match to TRBD1 (6 bases). The V and J ends lost 1 base and 1 base respectively, with 9 bases between them. The CDR3 totals 15 residues. In germline, CDR1 is SGHDT, CDR2 YYEEEE. CDR3 in amino acids: CASSLYQGSNQPQHF. Here the CDR3 DNA reads TGTGCCAGCAGCTTGTACCAGGGGAGCAATCAGCCCCAGCATTTT.

The chain joins TRBV5-4 to TRBJ2-5; 7 bases map to TRBD2. V shed 6 bases, J shed 3 bases, and the junction held 8 bases outside the gene matches. The CDR3 totals 14 residues. Germline values: CDR1 SGHNT, CDR2 YYREEE (reference sequence). The CDR3 protein is CASTNPGGKETQYF. As DNA, the CDR3 is TGTGCCAGCACCAACCCGGGGGGTAAAGAGACCCAGTACTTC.

The rearrangement links TRBV5-5 to TRBJ2-7, with D unresolved. The CDR3 spans 15 residues. CDR1 and CDR2 from the germline V gene are SGHKS and YYEKEE (reference sequence). V gave up 1 base and J gave up 6 bases, with 17 bases separating them. The CDR3 here is CASSLYVRNNSEQYF. DNA of the CDR3: TGTGCCAGCAGCTTGTACGTCAGAAACAATTCCGAGCAGTACTTC.

V usage is TRBV7-9 and J usage is TRBJ2-7, with D maybe TRBD2 (6 bases). Trimming removed 3 bases from V and 2 bases from J, with 11 bases in between. The CDR3 runs 14 residues. Germline CDR1 SEHNR, CDR2 FQNEAQ (reference sequence). CDR3 nucleotides: TGTGCCAGCAGCTTTGACGGGAGACCCTACGAGCAGTACTTC. Its translation is CASSFDGRPYEQYF.

The CDR3 is CASSLALSGEQYF. The CDR3 nucleotides read TGTGCCAGCAGCTTGGCCCTCTCTGGCGAGCAGTACTTC. J is TRBJ2-7 and V is TRBV5-4; no clear D. Germline assignment: CDR1 SGHNT and CDR2 YYREEE (reference sequence). This CDR3 region has 13 residues. With 0 bases removed from V and 6 bases from J, the gap between germline ends came to 10 bases.

This sequence joins TRBV5-6 and TRBJ2-3, with 10 bases fitting TRBD2. Germline trimming cut 4 bases from V and 6 bases from J; bases unmatched to any gene: 11. The CDR3 covers 16 residues. The germline gives CDR1 SGHDT, CDR2 YYEEEE. CDR3 nucleotides: TGTGCCAGCAGCCTGCACGGACTAGCGGAGTGGGATACGCAGTATTTT. Protein: CASSLHGLAEWDTQYF.

V is TRBV6-5 and J is TRBJ1-1; D gene uncertain. Per the germline V gene, CDR1 is MNHEY and CDR2 is SVGAGI. V lost 2 bases and J 5 bases, leaving 15 bases between the germline ends. The length of the CDR3 is 15 residues. The CDR3 protein is CASSYREGLGTEAFF. CDR3 nucleotide sequence: TGTGCCAGCAGTTACAGGGAAGGATTGGGGACTGAAGCTTTCTTT.

The rearrangement uses TRBV27 and TRBJ2-1, with D possibly matching TRBD2 (7 bases). The CDR3 is 18 amino acids. Germline V lookup: CDR1 MNHEY, CDR2 SMNVEV (reference sequence). The V end was cut by 3 bases, the J end by 0 bases, with 18 bases between. The CDR3 sequence: CASSLGLPGGGSYNEQFF. As DNA, the CDR3 is TGTGCCAGCAGTTTGGGGCTCCCGGGGGGCGGCTCCTACAATGAGCAGTTCTTC.

This rearrangement joins TRBV28 to TRBJ1-6; weak D call: TRBD1 (5 bases). Germline CDR1 is MDHEN and CDR2 is SYDVKM. With 2 bases removed from V and 13 bases from J, the gap between germline ends came to 24 bases. This CDR3 contains 17 residues. The DNA for the CDR3 is TGTGCCAGCAGTTTAATCAGCCCAGTGAAATGGGACTCGCCCCTCCACTTT. Translated: CASSLISPVKWDSPLHF.

V usage is TRBV6-5 and J usage is TRBJ2-5, with D perhaps TRBD2 (6 bases). The CDR3 sequence is 14 residues long. Trimming stripped 3 bases from V and 5 bases from J, with 13 bases between. Germline V gene lookup returns CDR1 MNHEY and CDR2 SVGAGI. In DNA form, the CDR3 reads TGTGCCAGCAGTTATGAGGGAGGCGGTGAGACCCAGTACTTC. Translated: CASSYEGGGETQYF.

The gene calls are TRBV13 and TRBJ1-4; the match to TRBD1 covers 8 bases. V trimming: 0 bases; J trimming: 3 bases; junction bases outside the gene matches: 6. The CDR3 runs to 17 residues. CDR1 and CDR2 (germline): PRHDT, FYEKMQ (reference sequence). CDR3 nucleotides: TGTGCCAGCAGCTTAGGTTTTACAGGGGGAGCTAATGAAAAACTGTTTTTT. Translation: CASSLGFTGGANEKLFF.

J is TRBJ2-7 and V is TRBV5-8, with a tentative D call TRBD1 (5 bases). CDR1 is SGHTS and CDR2 is YDEGEE in the germline V gene. Trimming took 6 bases from V and 3 from J, leaving 16 bases between them. CDR3 length equals 14 residues. CDR3 DNA sequence: TGTGCCAGCATCAAGACCAGGGAAAACTACGAGCAGTACTTC. Protein: CASIKTRENYEQYF.

This clone occurred once. Other DNA sequences in this specimen translate into the identical CDR3. V is TRBV27 and J is TRBJ1-5; 11 bases fit TRBD1. Losses at the gene ends were 8 bases for V and 4 bases for J; bases not matched to a gene: 7. This CDR3 comprises 15 residues. From germline, CDR1 is MNHEY and CDR2 SMNVEV (reference sequence). Here the CDR3 reads CASSPGTGGNQPQHF. The CDR3 bases are TGTGCCAGCTCACCCGGGACAGGGGGGAATCAGCCCCAGCATTTT.

The chain uses TRBV5-4 and TRBJ2-7, with D tentatively TRBD1 (5 bases). V lost 4 bases, J lost 2 bases, and 13 bases lay in between. The germline CDR1 and CDR2 sequences are SGHNT and YYREEE (reference sequence). This CDR3 is 14 amino acids long. CDR3 coding DNA: TGTGCCAGCAGCAACCCTGACAGAACCTACGAGCAGTACTTC. Translated: CASSNPDRTYEQYF. The full variable domain, its missing parts supplied by reference TRBV5-4 and TRBJ2-7, is ETGVTQSPTHLIKTRGQQVTLRCSSQSGHNTVSWYQQALGQGPQFIFQYYREEENGRGNFPPRFSGLQFPNYSSELNVNALELDDSALYLCASSNPDRTYEQYFGPGTRLTVT.

V usage is TRBV28 and J usage is TRBJ2-3, with a weak D call TRBD2 (6 bases). Trimming stripped 5 bases from V and 3 bases from J, with 15 bases between. This CDR3 has 15 residues. CDR1 MDHEN and CDR2 SYDVKM come from the germline V gene. The CDR3 loop is CASSPETSSTDTQYF. CDR3 nucleotides: TGTGCCAGCAGTCCCGAGACTAGTTCGACAGATACGCAGTATTTT.

The gene calls are TRBV5-8 and TRBJ1-5, with D uncertain. This CDR3 contains 13 residues. Between the trimmed V and J ends, which lost 5 bases and 6 bases, there was a span of 12 bases. In germline, CDR1 is SGHTS, CDR2 YDEGEE. In nucleotides, the CDR3 is TGTGCCAGCAGTCACGGGATCGGTCAGCCCCAGCATTTT. Translation gives CASSHGIGQPQHF.

The chain recombines TRBV5-6 with TRBJ2-7; the D is unclear. The germline V gene has CDR1 SGHDT and CDR2 YYEEEE. The CDR3 sequence is 14 residues long. The V end lost 1 base, the J end lost 2 bases, and 10 bases lay between the germline ends. The CDR3 DNA follows: TGTGCCAGCAGCTTGTCTCTCCGGCCCTACGAGCAGTACTTC. Its protein product is CASSLSLRPYEQYF.

The chain combines TRBV6-4 with TRBJ2-7; either TRBD1 or TRBD2 may fit D (7 bases each). V lost 7 bases to trimming and J lost 3 bases, with 19 bases between them. The germline V gene encodes CDR1 MRHNA and CDR2 SNTAGT. This CDR3 is built from 15 residues. CDR3 amino acids: CASIQGGRDGYEQYF. In DNA form, the CDR3 reads TGTGCCAGCATCCAGGGGGGGCGGGACGGCTACGAGCAGTACTTC.

The chain links TRBV5-6 to TRBJ2-7; no firm D call. Per the germline V gene, CDR1 is SGHDT and CDR2 is YYEEEE. The CDR3 spans 14 residues. V was shortened by 2 bases and J by 2 bases, with 11 bases between the two germline ends. This CDR3 is CASSFIDRTYEQYF. In nucleotides, the CDR3 is TGTGCCAGCAGCTTTATCGACCGCACCTACGAGCAGTACTTC.

This rearrangement joins TRBV27 to TRBJ1-1, with a possible D match to TRBD1 (5 bases). This CDR3 contains 14 residues. The germline V gene has CDR1 MNHEY and CDR2 SMNVEV (reference sequence). Between the trimmed V and J ends, which lost 2 bases and 9 bases, there was a span of 16 bases. Written as DNA, the CDR3 is TGTGCCAGCAGTTTAGGGGCTAACAGGCTGCAAGCTTTCTTT. This encodes CASSLGANRLQAFF.

The CDR3: CASSPGLAGFYEQYF. The CDR3 DNA sequence: TGTGCCAGCAGTCCGGGACTAGCGGGATTCTACGAGCAGTACTTC. This chain links TRBV27 with TRBJ2-7; 13 positions agree with TRBD2. J gave up 3 bases and V 5 bases, and 4 bases lay outside the gene matches. The germline V gene encodes CDR1 MNHEY and CDR2 SMNVEV (reference sequence). This CDR3 comprises 15 residues.

The J gene is TRBJ2-3, the V gene TRBV28; 13 bases match TRBD2. The CDR3 length is 16 residues. Per the germline V gene, CDR1 is MDHEN and CDR2 is SYDVKM. With 5 bases clipped from V and 5 bases from J, the junction kept 7 bases outside the gene matches. The CDR3 region has the DNA TGTGCCAGCAGTCCGGGACTAGCGGGATTCCTAGATACGCAGTATTTT. Its protein is CASSPGLAGFLDTQYF.

The CDR3 coding sequence is TGCGCCAGCAGCCCATGGACCGGGAAAACTGAAGCTTTCTTT. Protein: CASSPWTGKTEAFF. V usage is TRBV5-1 and J usage is TRBJ1-1; D is uncertain. Trimming removed 4 bases from V and 5 bases from J, with 15 bases in between. Germline V CDR1 and CDR2: SGHRS, YFSETQ. This CDR3 comprises 14 residues.

Note on this clone: In the same sample, other DNA sequences code for this CDR3. The chain carries TRBV27 and TRBJ2-7; the D gene is possibly TRBD2 (6 bases). Trimming removed 5 bases at V and 4 bases at J, with 9 bases between. The V gene's germline CDR1 is MNHEY and CDR2 SMNVEV (reference sequence). This CDR3 is built from 12 residues. The CDR3 sequence is CASSTGGYEQYF. In DNA, the CDR3 is TGTGCCAGCAGTACAGGAGGGTACGAGCAGTACTTC.

The V call is TRBV28, the J call TRBJ1-1; perhaps TRBD1 as D (5 bases). Germline V gives CDR1 MDHEN, CDR2 SYDVKM. V was pared by 7 bases and J by 5 bases, with 14 bases between. There are 13 residues in the CDR3. The CDR3 region is CASTLGPRTEAFF. CDR3 bases: TGTGCCAGCACCCTGGGGCCGAGAACTGAAGCTTTCTTT.

J is TRBJ1-3 and V is TRBV28; the match to TRBD1 covers 10 bases. The CDR3 loop spans 14 amino acids. Germline trimming cut 5 bases from V and 4 bases from J; bases unmatched to any gene: 2. The V gene's germline CDR1 is MDHEN and CDR2 SYDVKM. The CDR3 bases are TGTGCCAGCAGTGACAGGGGGCGAGGAAACACCATATATTTT. Amino acid sequence: CASSDRGRGNTIYF.

The rearrangement uses TRBV14 and TRBJ1-1; a weak D match, TRBD1 (6 bases). Germline V gene lookup returns CDR1 SGHDN and CDR2 FVKESK. The CDR3 totals 16 residues. V was clipped by 1 base and J by 1 base, with 13 bases between them. CDR3 sequence (DNA): TGTGCCAGCAGCCAAGGGGTGGGGGCGGAGAACACTGAAGCTTTCTTT. Its protein is CASSQGVGAENTEAFF.

This chain links TRBV5-5 with TRBJ1-5; D is undetermined. V lost 4 bases and J 0 bases, leaving 11 bases between the germline ends. In germline, CDR1 is SGHKS, CDR2 YYEKEE (reference sequence). CDR3 size: 15 residues. Written as DNA, the CDR3 is TGTGCCAGCAGCCATCAGAGTTATAGCAATCAGCCCCAGCATTTT. This sequence encodes CASSHQSYSNQPQHF.

The chain is built from TRBV5-1 and TRBJ2-1, with D perhaps TRBD1 (5 bases). The CDR3 consists of 12 residues. V was pared by 5 bases and J by 8 bases, with 11 bases between. Germline V CDR1 and CDR2: SGHRS, YFSETQ. The CDR3 sequence: CASSFLGDEQFF. In DNA form, the CDR3 reads TGCGCCAGCAGTTTCTTAGGGGATGAGCAGTTCTTC.

This chain links TRBV28 with TRBJ2-7; 13 nucleotides line up with TRBD2. There are 18 residues in the CDR3. V was pared by 4 bases and J by 4 bases, with 13 bases of the junction left unmatched. Per germline, CDR1 MDHEN and CDR2 SYDVKM. In nucleotides, the CDR3 is TGTGCCAGCAGTTCAGGACTAGCGGGAGCCCAACGACCTTACGAGCAGTACTTC. This gives the protein CASSSGLAGAQRPYEQYF.

The chain employs TRBV5-6 and TRBJ2-7, with 7 bases matching TRBD1. CDR1 is SGHDT, CDR2 YYEEEE, per germline. Trimming at V came to 0 bases and at J to 3 bases, leaving 6 bases not matched to a gene. The CDR3 spans 15 residues. Written as DNA, the CDR3 is TGTGCCAGCAGCTTGGGGGGGACAGTGATCTACGAGCAGTACTTC. This translates into CASSLGGTVIYEQYF.

The J gene is TRBJ2-1, the V gene TRBV10-1; 9 bases match TRBD2. Germline CDR1 is WNHNN and CDR2 is SYGVQD (reference sequence). V lost 4 bases, J lost 3 bases, and 10 bases stayed unmatched. CDR3 size: 17 residues. This chain's CDR3 is CASSAPRGSGSYNEQFF. The CDR3 DNA sequence: TGCGCCAGCAGTGCACCCCGAGGTAGCGGGAGCTACAATGAGCAGTTCTTC.